This record covers a single TCR beta chain. As yet, its antigen is unknown. The sample comes from a study of T cell responses to AZD1222 COVID-19 vaccine. Study findings and constraints: The span of vaccine-associated CD4 TCRs extended across spike, with dominance at 160-218 and 743-854. Baseline testing showed seropositivity in only a handful of AZD1222 recipients. Clonal diversity was possibly underestimated; the donors were predominantly white British and more often female.

The length of the CDR3 is 15 residues. Sequenced by immunoSEQ multiplex PCR; TCRdb stores in-frame clones only, minus some. The sample has about 110,000 clones; around 90% are singletons. The specimen comprised peripheral blood, sampled 28 days after the second AZD1222 dose. V and J are TRBV21-1 and TRBJ2-7; the table's D call TRBD2 went unverified against the DNA. TRBV21-1 is termed a pseudogene. The TCR sequence derives from an adult who received the AZD1222 COVID-19 vaccine. CDR3 DNA sequence: TGTGCCAGCAGCAAAGTTGAGTTAATCCGCTACGAGCAGTACTTC. This encodes CASSKVELIRYEQYF.